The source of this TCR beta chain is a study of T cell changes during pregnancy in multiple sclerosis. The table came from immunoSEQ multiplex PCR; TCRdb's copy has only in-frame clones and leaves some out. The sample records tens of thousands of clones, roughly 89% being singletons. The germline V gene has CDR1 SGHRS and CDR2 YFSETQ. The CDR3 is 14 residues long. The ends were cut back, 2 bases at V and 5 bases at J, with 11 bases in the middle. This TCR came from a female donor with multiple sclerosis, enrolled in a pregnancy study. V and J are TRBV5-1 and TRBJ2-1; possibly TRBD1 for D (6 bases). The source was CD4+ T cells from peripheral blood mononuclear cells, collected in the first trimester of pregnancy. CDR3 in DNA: TGCGCCAGCAGCTTAGTGGACAGTCACAATGAGCAGTTCTTC. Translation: CASSLVDSHNEQFF.